A selection of T cell receptor beta chains follows, all from one sample in a study of blood T cell repertoires in COVID-19. Profiled with immunoSEQ multiplex PCR; TCRdb holds only in-frame clones, not every one. The sample includes about 180,000 clones, about 83% of them seen just once. The sequenced sample was peripheral blood. These receptors originate from a human donor in a cohort sampled during active COVID-19. Each CDR3 is given with its conserved first and last residue. Each record gives: CDR3 DNA, CDR3 protein, V gene, J gene, D gene. The D gene is left open where the match is weak.

DNA: TGTGCCAGCAGTTACGGGAGCGCAAGGGGGCGGTTCTTC; CDR3: CASSYGSARGRFF; V: TRBV6-2/TRBV6-3; J: TRBJ2-1; D: TRBD1
DNA: TGTGCCACCAAGTTTAGTGAGAACACTGAAGCTTTCTTT; CDR3: CATKFSENTEAFF; V: TRBV2; J: TRBJ1-1; D: NA
DNA: TGTGCCAGCAGCTTAACGGGTGGGACAGCGGCAGATACGCAGTATTTT; CDR3: CASSLTGGTAADTQYF; V: TRBV7-3; J: TRBJ2-3; D: TRBD1
DNA: TGTGCCAGTAGGACAGTGGACACTGAAGCTTTCTTT; CDR3: CASRTVDTEAFF; V: TRBV19; J: TRBJ1-1; D: NA
DNA: TGTGCCAGCAGCCCTGGGGACAGGACTAACTATGGCTACACCTTC; CDR3: CASSPGDRTNYGYTF; V: TRBV7-6; J: TRBJ1-2; D: TRBD1
DNA: TGTGCCATCGGGACAGGGGGCAACACCGGGGAGCTGTTTTTT; CDR3: CAIGTGGNTGELFF; V: TRBV5-6; J: TRBJ2-2; D: TRBD1
DNA: TGTGCCAGCAACCACGACCCGGGAGTTGAGCAGTTCTTC; CDR3: CASNHDPGVEQFF; V: TRBV7-9; J: TRBJ2-1; D: NA
DNA: TGTGCCAGCAGCGGACTAGCGGACAATGAGCAGTTCTTC; CDR3: CASSGLADNEQFF; V: TRBV7-3; J: TRBJ2-1; D: TRBD2
DNA: TGCGCCAGCAGCCAAGGGGACACCCCCTACGAGCAGTACTTC; CDR3: CASSQGDTPYEQYF; V: TRBV4-1; J: TRBJ2-7; D: NA
DNA: TGTGCCAGCAGCCAAGAAGGACTAGCGGCAATCTACGAGCAGTACTTC; CDR3: CASSQEGLAAIYEQYF; V: TRBV3-1/TRBV3-2; J: TRBJ2-7; D: TRBD2
DNA: TGTGCCAGCAGCACTGGAGGAAGCAGTCAGCCCCAGCATTTT; CDR3: CASSTGGSSQPQHF; V: TRBV28; J: TRBJ1-5; D: NA
DNA: TGTGCCAGCTCACCTCGACAGGGGGAAAGCAATCAGCCCCAGCATTTT; CDR3: CASSPRQGESNQPQHF; V: TRBV18; J: TRBJ1-5; D: TRBD1
DNA: TGTGCCAGCAGCGTCCGGAACAGGGGCTCCGATGAGCAGTTCTTC; CDR3: CASSVRNRGSDEQFF; V: TRBV7-8; J: TRBJ2-1; D: TRBD1
DNA: TGTGCCAGCACCGAAAGGACAGACTACACAGATACGCAGTATTTT; CDR3: CASTERTDYTDTQYF; V: TRBV2; J: TRBJ2-3; D: NA
DNA: TGTGCCAGCAGTTACTCGAGGGCTAGCGGGAGTAGGTACGGAGAGCAGTACTTC; CDR3: CASSYSRASGSRYGEQYF; V: TRBV6-2/TRBV6-3; J: TRBJ2-7; D: TRBD2
DNA: TGTGCCAGCAGTTACACTAGCGGGGGGAATGAGCAGTTCTTC; CDR3: CASSYTSGGNEQFF; V: TRBV6-2/TRBV6-3; J: TRBJ2-1; D: TRBD2
DNA: TGTGCCAGTATGGAAGCGGGCCGCGAGCAGTACTTC; CDR3: CASMEAGREQYF; V: TRBV19; J: TRBJ2-7; D: NA